This T cell receptor (beta chain) was recorded in a study of blood T cell repertoires in COVID-19. Study-level information: Nucleic acid was either cDNA or gDNA, and it came from T cells, B-cell-depleted T cells, or PBMCs.

Under the authors' procedure: Nucleated cell counts were estimated from reference gene primer amplification. Only in-frame clones appear in the TCRdb table, and some are missing; sequencing was by immunoSEQ multiplex PCR. V and J calls and clone size come straight from that table; D and trimming were deduced from the DNA. The sample yields nearly 350,000 clones, about 88% seen once. The TCR originated in a woman aged 70-85 years with COVID-19, enrolled during active disease. Sequencing was done on a sample of peripheral blood.

The CDR3 reads CASSIGVGQLGQPQHF. CDR3 coding DNA: TGTGCCAGTAGTATAGGGGTGGGACAGCTCGGACAGCCCCAGCATTTT. V gene TRBV19 combines with J gene TRBJ1-5; 7 bases are shared with TRBD1. This CDR3 has 16 amino acids. Trimming removed 1 base from V and 7 bases from J; junction bases left unmatched: 10. Germline values: CDR1 LNHDA, CDR2 SQIVND (reference sequence).